Here is one T cell receptor (beta chain) with its context. Germline CDR1 SGHTA, CDR2 FQGNSA. The CDR3 totals 15 residues. V gave up 7 bases and J gave up 0 bases, with 12 bases separating them. The sample is drawn from a study of blood T cell repertoires in COVID-19. Study-wide context: Sites across the United States, Italy and Spain contributed samples from acute and convalescent COVID-19.

This study enrolled people aged about 18 to 100 from about two dozen US geographic areas. Participants reported their clinical history, and cohort assignment relied on those reports. Profiling relied on immunoSEQ multiplex PCR, and the TCRdb table lists in-frame clones only, not all of them. The sample holds approximately 360,000 clones, around 83% seen once. The sequencing sample was made of PBMCs or T cells enriched from blood (not recorded which). The sequence derives from a woman aged 50 to 60 who had recovered from COVID-19. This chain joins TRBV7-2 and TRBJ2-2; D gene unclear. The CDR3 reads CASILRHPNTGELFF. CDR3 DNA: TGTGCCAGCATCCTCCGACACCCGAACACCGGGGAGCTGTTTTTT.